A selection of T cell receptor beta chains follows, all from one sample in a study of CD8 T cells in ankylosing spondylitis. TCRdb re-called the 5' RACE reads through MiXCR, storing one row per CDR3 protein. The data hold some 140,000 distinct CDR3 sequences, with about 7% observed a single time. Sequencing was done on a sample of blood, either unsorted or a sorted T cell fraction (not recorded which). These receptors originate from a female donor with ankylosing spondylitis or in good health (not recorded which). Each CDR3 is given with its conserved first and last residue. The D gene is left open where the match is weak. Clone size appears in some rows only: once, few, many, or a class for an expanded clone.

clone size	D gene	V gene	J gene	CDR3 DNA	CDR3 protein
many	TRBD1	TRBV3-1	TRBJ1-1	TGTGCCAGCAGCCAAGGGGCAGGGGGCTCGACTGAAGCTTTCTTT	CASSQGAGGSTEAFF
many	TRBD2	TRBV27	TRBJ2-3	TGTGCCAGCAGTTTTATCAGCGGGGGAGTAAATACGCAGTATTTT	CASSFISGGVNTQYF
NA	NA	TRBV12-3/TRBV12-4	TRBJ1-1	TGTGCCTTCAGCCCTATAGGTCAGGGGCGCCTTCTCATGAACACTGAAGCTTTCTTT	CAFSPIGQGRLLMNTEAFF
many	NA	TRBV7-2	TRBJ2-1	TGTGCCAGCAGCCCCGAGGGGGGGCCCTACAATGAGCAGTTCTTC	CASSPEGGPYNEQFF
many	NA	TRBV7-2	TRBJ2-1	TGTGCCAGCAGCCCGGACACTGGCTATGAGCAGTTCTTC	CASSPDTGYEQFF
many	TRBD2	TRBV5-1	TRBJ2-5	TGCGCCAGCAGCGTTTTGCGGGGGGTGCCAGAGACCCAGTACTTC	CASSVLRGVPETQYF
many	NA	TRBV25-1	TRBJ1-6	TGTGCCAGCAGTACCCTAGGGTCCCCCCTCCACTTT	CASSTLGSPLHF
many	NA	TRBV7-3	TRBJ1-1	TGTGCCGGCAGCTTGGGGCGGATGAACACTGAAGCTTTCTTT	CAGSLGRMNTEAFF
many	NA	TRBV4-1	TRBJ1-6	TGCGCCAGCAGCCAAGATGGACGGTGGAATTCACCCCTCCACTTT	CASSQDGRWNSPLHF
many	TRBD1	TRBV20-1	TRBJ2-1	TGCAGTGCTCCTCCGACAGGGGTGAATGAGCAGTTCTTC	CSAPPTGVNEQFF
many	NA	TRBV25-1	TRBJ2-3	TGTGCCAGCAGTGAATCTGGACGTTTCACAGATACGCAGTATTTT	CASSESGRFTDTQYF
NA	NA	TRBV20-1	TRBJ1-2	TGCAGTGCTAGGGCAGCTCGGTCGGTTGGGGCCTACACCTTC	CSARAARSVGAYTF
NA	TRBD1	TRBV18	TRBJ1-3	TGTGCCAGCTCACCACTGGGACAGACAAGCTCTGGAAACACCATATATTTT	CASSPLGQTSSGNTIYF
many	NA	TRBV9	TRBJ2-7	TGTGCCAGCAGCGGACACCGCGTGTCGGGGACGGTTGCCTACGAGCAGTACTTC	CASSGHRVSGTVAYEQYF
NA	TRBD2	TRBV7-2	TRBJ2-1	TGTGCCAGCAGCTCATTGCCCAGCGGGGGTCAGAATGAGCAGTTCTTC	CASSSLPSGGQNEQFF
many	TRBD2	TRBV10-3	TRBJ2-2	TGTGCCATCAGTGATAGCGGGGTGGAGGCCGGGGAGCTGTTTTTT	CAISDSGVEAGELFF
many	TRBD1	TRBV5-1	TRBJ2-1	TGCGCCAGCAGCGCGGACAGGGGAGAGGAGTTCTTC	CASSADRGEEFF
many	NA	TRBV12-3/TRBV12-4	TRBJ2-5	TGTGCCAGCAGTGCGGCCCTAGAGACCCAGTACTTC	CASSAALETQYF
many	TRBD1	TRBV4-1	TRBJ1-1	TGCGCCAGCAGCCAACCCGGGACAGGGGGATGGACTGAAGCTTTCTTT	CASSQPGTGGWTEAFF
many	NA	TRBV9	TRBJ2-2	TGTGCCAGCAGCGCACAGGGAGCCGCCGGGGAGCTGTTTTTT	CASSAQGAAGELFF
many	TRBD1	TRBV11-2	TRBJ1-6	TGTGCCAGCAGCTTTGGAGACAGGGGCTCACCCCTCCACTTT	CASSFGDRGSPLHF
NA	NA	TRBV3-1	TRBJ2-1	TGTGCCAGCAGCGGCTTTCGAGGGAGCTCCTACAATGAGCAGTTCTTC	CASSGFRGSSYNEQFF
NA	TRBD2	TRBV5-1	TRBJ2-7	TGCGCCAGCAGCTTGGCCTCTTCGGCTAGCGGGGGGCATTACGAGCAGTACTTC	CASSLASSASGGHYEQYF